These 14 T cell receptor beta chains originate from one sample sequenced in a study of T-cell memory formation after mild COVID-19. TCRdb ran MiXCR on the 5' RACE reads and lists one entry per CDR3 protein. The sample has roughly 100,000 distinct CDR3 sequences; about 15% are singletons. The specimen was PBMCs or a T cell subset sorted from them (not recorded which). These receptors all stem from an adult woman who had mild COVID-19 (a few samples of this study predate the infection). Cell type and time point are not known.

This clonotype was seen more than once but under ten times. This chain connects TRBV6-1 to TRBJ2-7; no definite D call. Germline V gives CDR1 MNHNS, CDR2 SASEGT. Trimming stripped 1 base from V and 2 bases from J, with 6 bases between. The length of the CDR3 is 13 residues. The CDR3 region has the DNA TGTGCCAGCAGTGAAGTGGCAGCCTACGAGCAGTACTTC. It translates to CASSEVAAYEQYF.

This clonotype was found a few times. The genes are TRBV7-6 and TRBJ2-7; 8 positions match TRBD1. The V gene end was trimmed by 4 bases and the J gene end by 1 base; junction bases not matched to a gene: 9. The V gene's germline CDR1 is SGHVS and CDR2 FNYEAQ. The CDR3 extends over 16 amino acids. CDR3 sequence reads: CASSSGQGASSYEQYF. In nucleotides, the CDR3 is TGTGCCAGCAGCTCCGGTCAGGGGGCCTCTTCCTACGAGCAGTACTTC.

This clonotype was counted only a few times. The chain links TRBV21-1 to TRBJ1-1; the table assigns TRBD1, which was not confirmed against the DNA. TRBV21-1 is marked as a pseudogene. The CDR3 extends over 14 amino acids. The CDR3: CASSIYRGQDEAFF. In nucleotides, the CDR3 is TGTGCCAGCAGCATCTACAGGGGGCAAGATGAAGCTTTCTTT.

V usage is TRBV19 and J usage is TRBJ2-7; TRBD1 agrees at 12 bases. V lost 5 bases and J lost 5; bases outside the gene matches: 4. This CDR3 region has 14 residues. The V gene's germline CDR1 is LNHDA and CDR2 SQIVND (reference sequence). Here the CDR3 reads CASSPGQGADEQYF. The DNA of the CDR3 is TGTGCCAGTAGTCCGGGACAGGGGGCCGACGAGCAGTACTTC.

This chain uses TRBV9 with TRBJ2-7; 9 bases agree with TRBD2. This CDR3 contains 14 residues. The J segment lost 6 bases and the V segment lost 4 bases, leaving 8 bases of the junction unmatched. Germline assignment: CDR1 SGDLS and CDR2 YYNGEE. CDR3 protein: CASSPSDSGSEQYF. Here the CDR3 DNA reads TGTGCCAGCAGCCCGTCGGATAGCGGGAGCGAGCAGTACTTC.

This clonotype was seen once. The chain carries TRBV9 and TRBJ2-5, with a weak D call TRBD2 (6 bases). CDR1 SGDLS and CDR2 YYNGEE come from the germline V gene. V lost 2 bases and J lost 5, with 10 bases in between. This CDR3 is built from 13 residues. CDR3 protein: CASSVGGDETQYF. The CDR3 nucleotides read TGTGCCAGCAGCGTTGGCGGGGACGAGACCCAGTACTTC.

Remarks on this clonotype: One end of the junction is discordant with germline, which a read error may explain. The V and J genes are TRBV24-1 and TRBJ2-2, with 7 bases that match TRBD1. There are 14 residues in the CDR3. CDR1 KGHDR and CDR2 SFDVKD come from the germline V gene. The CDR3 spells CATAGTANTGELFF. The CDR3 bases are TGTGCCACCGCTGGGACAGCGAACACCGGGGAGCTGTTTTTC.

The rearrangement uses TRBV5-5 and TRBJ1-5, with 8 bases matching TRBD1. Germline trimming cut 4 bases from V and 7 bases from J; bases unmatched to any gene: 13. CDR3 length: 16 residues. CDR1 and CDR2 from the germline V gene are SGHKS and YYEKEE (reference sequence). The CDR3 loop is CASSPDPTGGRQPQHF. CDR3 sequence (DNA): TGTGCCAGCAGCCCGGACCCCACAGGGGGACGGCAGCCCCAGCATTTT.

The chain uses TRBV6-6 and TRBJ2-5; 10 bases map to TRBD2. The trim removed 6 bases at V and 5 bases at J, leaving 9 bases unmatched. This CDR3 spans 15 amino acids. The germline V gene encodes CDR1 MNHNY and CDR2 SVGAGI (reference sequence). CDR3: CASRLAGGPPETQYF. The CDR3 DNA sequence: TGTGCCAGCAGGTTAGCGGGAGGACCCCCGGAGACCCAGTACTTC.

This chain links TRBV7-9 with TRBJ1-5, with D possibly TRBD1 on 6 matching bases. The CDR3 sequence is 19 residues long. Trimming removed 4 bases from V and 1 base from J, with 23 bases in between. The V gene's germline CDR1 is SEHNR and CDR2 FQNEAQ (reference sequence). The CDR3 DNA sequence: TGTGCCAGCAGCTCGAGCACGACCCGGGACATTTCGAGCAATCAGCCCCAGCATTTT. This sequence encodes CASSSSTTRDISSNQPQHF.

In this sample, this clonotype turned up many times. This chain connects TRBV11-2 to TRBJ2-4; the match to TRBD2 covers 9 bases. Germline trimming cut 0 bases from V and 1 base from J; bases unmatched to any gene: 7. CDR1 and CDR2 from the germline V gene are SGHAT and FQNNGV. There are 18 residues in the CDR3. CDR3 DNA sequence: TGTGCCAGCAGCTTAGATCTAGCGGGGAGCCGGGCCAAAAACATTCAGTACTTC. Encoded protein: CASSLDLAGSRAKNIQYF.

This chain joins TRBV6-5 and TRBJ2-1, with 8 positions matching TRBD2. With V trimmed by 0 bases and J by 4 bases, 8 bases remained unmatched. The CDR3 totals 17 residues. CDR1 MNHEY and CDR2 SVGAGI come from the germline V gene. The DNA of the CDR3 is TGTGCCAGCAGTTACTCGATGTCTAGCGGGTTTTACAATGAGCAGTTCTTC. Its protein is CASSYSMSSGFYNEQFF.

This clonotype was counted ten times or more. V usage is TRBV5-1 and J usage is TRBJ2-1; the D gene is possibly TRBD2 (5 bases). The CDR3 is made up of 15 amino acids. Germline assignment: CDR1 SGHRS and CDR2 YFSETQ. V shed 0 bases and J shed 6 bases, with 13 bases lying between them. The CDR3 nucleotides read TGCGCCAGCAGCTTGGTTACTAGTGGGAGCAATGAGCAGTTCTTC. Translated, it gives CASSLVTSGSNEQFF.

This sequence joins TRBV9 and TRBJ2-5; D gene unclear. The CDR3 length is 12 residues. Germline V gene sequence: CDR1 SGDLS, CDR2 YYNGEE. V was cut by 3 bases and J by 3 bases, with 6 bases left in between. The CDR3 nucleotides read TGTGCCAGCAGCGAGACGGAAGAGACCCAGTACTTC. Its protein product is CASSETEETQYF.